Given below is one T cell receptor (beta chain) in context. Its antigen is not identified. This record belongs to a study of T cell repertoires in cytomegalovirus infection. Study information: Used in the study were CMV epitopes, some recently identified and HLA-C-restricted, others well-studied and HLA-B-restricted. Indications of both CMV infection and matching HLA type were provided by public TCR beta signatures.

TCRdb reprocessed the reads via MiXCR and lists one record per CDR3 protein. The profile shows roughly 90,000 distinct CDR3 sequences, 29% of them singletons. Trimming cost V 5 bases and J 1 base, with 11 bases left between them. This CDR3 has 14 residues. Germline values: CDR1 ENHRY, CDR2 SYGVKD. This chain connects TRBV10-3 to TRBJ2-5; D might be TRBD2 (5 bases). This material consisted of CD8+ T cells from cultured PBMCs, taken from culture after CMV antigen stimulation. The clonotype originates from a human donor in good health (CMV status not recorded). Some clones in this sample may be carry-over from other donors' samples. In DNA, the CDR3 is TGTGCCATCAGTCCGGGGTTCGTCCAAGAGACCCAGTACTTC. It is translated as CAISPGFVQETQYF.